A selection of T cell receptor beta chains follows, all from one sample in a study of OX40 agonist ivuxolimab in advanced cancers. Repertoires were generated with immunoSEQ multiplex PCR, while TCRdb's copy carries only in-frame clones and drops some. The profile shows approximately 96,000 clones, about nine tenths of them singletons. The sequencing used CD4+ or CD8+ T cells sorted from blood, collected in a trial of the OX40 agonist ivuxolimab. These receptors all stem from an adult with an advanced solid tumor such as melanoma, head and neck, liver or kidney cancer. Both conserved end residues are part of each CDR3. A D gene is named only where the DNA matches it firmly. Clone size is shown for a subset of rows, as once, few, many or a class of expanded clone.

-	TRBV11-1	TRBJ2-3	-	CASSLGGGIGTDTQYF	TGTGCCAGCAGCTTAGGAGGTGGAATTGGCACAGATACGCAGTATTTT
-	TRBV6-5	TRBJ2-5	-	CASSYSIASYETQYF	TGTGCCAGCAGTTACTCGATTGCTAGTTATGAGACCCAGTACTTC
-	TRBV23-1	TRBJ2-4	-	CASRPKQGAKNIQYF	TGCGCCAGCAGACCCAAGCAGGGCGCAAAAAACATTCAGTACTTC
-	TRBV5-1	TRBJ2-7	-	CASSLEGASYEQYF	TGCGCCAGCAGCTTGGAAGGCGCTAGCTACGAGCAGTACTTC
-	TRBV11-1	TRBJ2-2	-	CASTRAGEAGELFF	TGTGCCAGCACAAGGGCCGGGGAAGCCGGGGAGCTGTTTTTT
once	TRBV2	TRBJ1-5	-	CASSEFQFSNQPQHF	TGTGCCAGCAGTGAATTCCAGTTTAGCAATCAGCCCCAGCATTTT
-	TRBV6-5	TRBJ1-3	-	CASREGGARNTIYF	TGTGCCAGCAGGGAAGGGGGGGCCCGAAACACCATATATTTT
few	TRBV21-1	TRBJ1-2	-	CASSSLGRGSYGYTF	TGTGCCAGCAGCAGCCTAGGACGGGGATCCTATGGCTACACCTTC
-	TRBV30	TRBJ1-4	TRBD1	CASGQVNEKLFF	TGTGCCTCGGGACAGGTTAATGAAAAACTGTTTTTT
-	TRBV19	TRBJ1-5	TRBD1	CASSPGDREYQPQHF	TGTGCCAGTAGCCCAGGGGACAGGGAATATCAGCCCCAGCATTTT
-	TRBV29-1	TRBJ2-1	TRBD2	CSLAGGGAFYNEQFF	TGCAGCCTCGCGGGGGGGGGCGCGTTTTACAATGAGCAGTTCTTC
-	TRBV6-5	TRBJ1-4	-	CASSRSGQLNEKLFF	TGTGCCAGCAGTCGAAGTGGACAGCTTAATGAAAAACTGTTTTTT
-	TRBV6-6	TRBJ1-2	-	CASSVGAGYTF	TGTGCCAGCAGTGTCGGGGCTGGCTACACCTTC
-	TRBV7-2	TRBJ2-3	TRBD2	CASRPLSAGGTDTQYF	TGTGCCAGCAGGCCATTATCAGCGGGAGGCACAGATACGCAGTATTTT
few	TRBV18	TRBJ1-1	-	CASSPRLTEAFF	TGTGCCAGCTCACCCCGACTCACTGAAGCTTTCTTT
once	TRBV6-5	TRBJ2-7	-	CASSNLEGVGYEQYF	TGTGCCAGCAGTAACTTGGAAGGGGTTGGTTACGAGCAGTACTTC
-	TRBV7-2	TRBJ2-1	-	CASSPQKSSYNEQFF	TGTGCCAGCAGCCCACAGAAGAGCTCCTACAATGAGCAGTTCTTC
-	TRBV5-1	TRBJ2-7	TRBD2	CASSWTSGDYEQYF	TGCGCCAGCAGCTGGACTAGCGGGGACTACGAGCAGTACTTC
-	TRBV30	TRBJ1-2	-	CAWSVQGNGYTF	TGTGCCTGGAGTGTACAAGGGAATGGCTACACCTTC
once	TRBV27	TRBJ1-1	-	CASSLEGNLYTEAFF	TGTGCCAGCAGTTTGGAGGGGAATTTGTACACTGAAGCTTTCTTT
-	TRBV7-2	TRBJ1-3	-	CASSLSQASGNTIYF	TGTGCCAGCAGCTTATCACAGGCCTCTGGAAACACCATATATTTT
-	TRBV7-3	TRBJ2-1	TRBD1	CASSPPGTEPYNEQFF	TGTGCCAGCAGCCCCCCAGGGACAGAACCCTACAATGAGCAGTTCTTC
-	TRBV15	TRBJ2-1	TRBD2	CATSRRLAGASSYNEQFF	TGTGCCACCAGCAGAAGACTAGCGGGAGCAAGCTCCTACAATGAGCAGTTCTTC
-	TRBV6-1	TRBJ1-1	-	CASRRTDGAFF	TGTGCCAGCAGGCGGACAGATGGAGCTTTCTTT
-	TRBV7-9	TRBJ2-2	-	CASSFRGRRNTGELFF	TGTGCCAGCAGCTTCAGGGGCCGGAGGAACACCGGGGAGCTGTTTTTT
-	TRBV11-2	TRBJ2-7	-	CASSLDYEQYF	TGTGCCAGCAGCTTAGACTACGAGCAGTACTTC
-	TRBV18	TRBJ1-2	-	CASSPPSNGGYGYTF	TGTGCCAGCTCACCCCCGTCAAATGGGGGGTATGGCTACACCTTC
-	TRBV5-6	TRBJ2-7	-	CASSLASVVSSYEQYF	TGTGCCAGCAGCTTGGCCAGTGTAGTTAGCTCCTACGAGCAGTACTTC
-	TRBV27	TRBJ2-1	TRBD2	CASRLAGASYNEQFF	TGTGCCAGCAGACTAGCGGGAGCGTCCTACAATGAGCAGTTCTTC
once	TRBV9	TRBJ2-6	-	CASSPQTSSGANVLTF	TGTGCCAGCAGCCCCCAAACAAGCTCTGGGGCCAACGTCCTGACTTTC
-	TRBV20-1	TRBJ2-7	-	CSALGAEQYF	TGCAGCGCCCTCGGCGCCGAGCAGTACTTC
once	TRBV11-3	TRBJ2-1	-	CASMLSTFAHEQFF	TGTGCCAGCATGCTTAGTACATTTGCTCACGAGCAGTTCTTC
-	TRBV28	TRBJ2-5	-	CASSFPHEETQYF	TGTGCCAGCAGTTTCCCCCACGAAGAGACCCAGTACTTC
-	TRBV10-2	TRBJ2-3	-	CASSESLGITDTQYF	TGCGCCAGCAGTGAGTCGTTAGGGATCACAGATACGCAGTATTTT
-	TRBV30	TRBJ2-7	-	CAWKVSYEQYF	TGTGCCTGGAAAGTCTCCTACGAGCAGTACTTC
-	TRBV21-1	TRBJ2-7	-	CASRPTASGKPAYEQYF	TGTGCCAGCAGACCTACGGCTAGCGGGAAACCTGCCTACGAGCAGTACTTC
-	TRBV19	TRBJ2-7	-	CASSIKRGGHSVSGYEQYF	TGTGCCAGTAGTATCAAAAGGGGAGGACATTCGGTTAGTGGCTACGAGCAGTACTTC
-	TRBV15	TRBJ2-2	-	CATSRVGELFF	TGTGCCACCAGCAGAGTAGGGGAGCTGTTTTTT
-	TRBV7-6	TRBJ2-2	TRBD2	CASSRAGGFTGELFF	TGTGCCAGCAGCAGAGCGGGGGGCTTCACCGGGGAGCTGTTTTTT
-	TRBV4-2	TRBJ2-1	TRBD1	CASSQDLGRGLGEQFF	TGTGCCAGCAGCCAAGATTTGGGCAGGGGGCTGGGTGAGCAGTTCTTC
-	TRBV18	TRBJ2-7	-	CASSPPGRAYEQYF	TGTGCCAGCTCCCCCCCCGGCAGGGCCTACGAGCAGTACTTC
-	TRBV7-9	TRBJ2-7	-	CASRDRDRGEQYF	TGTGCCAGCAGAGACCGGGACCGAGGCGAGCAGTACTTC
-	TRBV7-6	TRBJ2-7	TRBD1	CASSPTTGTGGADQYF	TGTGCCAGCAGCCCGACCACCGGGACAGGGGGCGCAGATCAGTACTTC
once	TRBV25-1	TRBJ1-1	-	CASSGQQGTEAFF	TGTGCCAGCAGTGGACAACAGGGCACTGAAGCTTTCTTT
-	TRBV7-9	TRBJ2-7	TRBD2	CASSPGLAAFQQYF	TGTGCCAGCAGCCCCGGACTAGCGGCCTTTCAGCAGTACTTC
few	TRBV18	TRBJ1-2	-	CASSPGDSSTGYTF	TGTGCCAGCTCACCAGGGGACTCCTCGACTGGCTACACCTTC
once	TRBV6-5	TRBJ2-3	TRBD1	CASSSPRDRGTDTQYF	TGTGCCAGCAGTTCGCCGCGGGACAGGGGTACAGATACGCAGTATTTT
-	TRBV10-3	TRBJ1-2	TRBD1	CAITPGQESDGYTF	TGTGCCATCACCCCGGGACAGGAATCGGATGGCTACACCTTC
-	TRBV28	TRBJ2-7	TRBD2	CASSIPTGLGTSGVVFPPYEQYF	TGTGCCAGCAGTATACCGACAGGGCTCGGGACTAGCGGGGTCGTTTTCCCCCCCTACGAGCAGTACTTC
-	TRBV5-1	TRBJ1-4	-	CASSLSGAGEKLFF	TGCGCCAGCAGCTTGTCGGGGGCAGGTGAAAAACTGTTTTTT
once	TRBV28	TRBJ2-1	TRBD2	CASSGSGRPGNEQFF	TGTGCCAGCAGTGGTAGCGGGAGGCCTGGCAATGAGCAGTTCTTC
few	TRBV23-1	TRBJ1-1	-	CASSQGTEAFF	TGCGCCAGCAGTCAGGGGACTGAAGCTTTCTTT
-	TRBV10-3	TRBJ2-3	-	CAIKAGTDTQYF	TGTGCCATCAAGGCAGGGACAGATACGCAGTATTTT
-	TRBV7-2	TRBJ2-3	TRBD2	CASSLRLAGGRDTQYF	TGTGCCAGCAGCTTACGACTAGCGGGAGGGAGGGATACGCAGTATTTT
-	TRBV5-1	TRBJ1-3	-	CASSLAGAVRGNTIYF	TGCGCCAGCAGCCTCGCAGGGGCGGTTCGCGGAAACACCATATATTTT